This T cell receptor (beta chain) came from a study of cytomegalovirus exposure and HLA in healthy donors. General observations from the study: In an earlier analysis, about 87% or about 30%: the productive usage of most TCR beta V segments. Later genetic work tied a missense DCLRE1C variant to beta-chain V and J trimming.

The CDR3 has 15 amino acids. V lost 4 bases, J lost 2 bases, and 7 bases stayed unmatched. This clone came up a few times. The antigen remains unidentified. The PCR was carried out with 60 Vbeta primers and 13 Jbeta primers. The method was immunoSEQ multiplex PCR; TCRdb's version includes in-frame clones alone and lacks a portion of them. Of 130,000 or so clones listed, roughly 9.6% are singletons. The receptor was isolated from a woman between 35 and 50 years old in good health and CMV-seropositive. What was sequenced was PBMCs. V is TRBV5-3 and J is TRBJ2-3; 7 bases agree with TRBD2. TRBV5-3 is assigned to the ORF class and has an uncertain function. CDR3 protein: CARSLTSPYTDTQYF. In DNA form, the CDR3 reads TGTGCCAGAAGCCTGACTAGCCCTTACACAGATACGCAGTATTTT.